The sequence of this T cell receptor beta chain was determined in a study of T cell responses to AZD1222 COVID-19 vaccine. Findings of the study overall: Donors were largely white British and mainly female; clonal diversity was possibly underestimated.

A remark on this clone: Its antigen is currently unknown.

Here immunoSEQ multiplex PCR was the method, and the copy in TCRdb shows in-frame clones only, minus some. The profile shows 90,000 to 100,000 clones, roughly 90% of them singletons. Material: peripheral blood, obtained 28 days after the second AZD1222 dose. This TCR was sampled from an adult who received the AZD1222 COVID-19 vaccine.

CDR3 in DNA: TGTGCCAGCAGCTGGGCTCTAGCGGGCGTTCCGGGGGAGACCCAGTACTTC. Encoded protein: CASSWALAGVPGETQYF. The rearrangement uses TRBV5-5 and TRBJ2-5, with 8 bases matching TRBD2. This CDR3 has 17 residues. Germline CDR1 reads SGHKS; CDR2 reads YYEKEE (reference sequence). V gave up 3 bases and J gave up 5 bases; unmatched junction bases: 15. Full variable domain (remainder filled in from reference TRBV5-5 and TRBJ2-5): DAGVTQSPTHLIKTRGQQVTLRCSPISGHKSVSWYQQVLGQGPQFIFQYYEKEERGRGNFPDRFSARQFPNYSSELNVNALLLGDSALYLCASSWALAGVPGETQYFGPGTRLLVL.